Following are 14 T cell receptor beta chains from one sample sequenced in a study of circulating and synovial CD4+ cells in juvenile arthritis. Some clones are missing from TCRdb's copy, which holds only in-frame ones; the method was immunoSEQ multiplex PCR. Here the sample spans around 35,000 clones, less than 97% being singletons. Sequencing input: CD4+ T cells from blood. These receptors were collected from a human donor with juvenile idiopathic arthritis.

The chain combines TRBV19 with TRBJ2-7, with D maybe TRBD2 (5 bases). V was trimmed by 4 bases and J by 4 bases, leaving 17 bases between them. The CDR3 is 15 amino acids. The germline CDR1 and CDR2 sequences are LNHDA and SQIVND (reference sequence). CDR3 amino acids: CASSRAPDPGYEQYF. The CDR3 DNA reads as TGTGCCAGTAGTAGGGCCCCGGACCCGGGGTACGAGCAGTACTTC.

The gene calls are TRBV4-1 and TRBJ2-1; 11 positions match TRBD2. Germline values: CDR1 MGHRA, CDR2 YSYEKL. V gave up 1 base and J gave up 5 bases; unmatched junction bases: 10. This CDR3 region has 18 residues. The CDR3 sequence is CASSQGSASGRSNNEQFF. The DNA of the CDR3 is TGCGCCAGCAGCCAAGGTTCGGCTAGCGGGAGGTCAAACAATGAGCAGTTCTTC.

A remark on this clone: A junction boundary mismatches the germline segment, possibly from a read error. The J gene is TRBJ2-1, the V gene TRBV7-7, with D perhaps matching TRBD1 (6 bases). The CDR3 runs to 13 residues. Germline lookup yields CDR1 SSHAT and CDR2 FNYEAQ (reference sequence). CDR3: CASSRDIYNEQFF. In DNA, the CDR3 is TGTGCTAGCAGCCGGGACATCTACAATGAGCAGTTCTTC. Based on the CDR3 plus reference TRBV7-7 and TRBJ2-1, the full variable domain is GAGVSQSPRYKVTKRGQDVTLRCDPISSHATLYWYQQALGQGPEFLTYFNYEAQPDKSGLPSDRFSAERPEGSISTLTIQRTEQRDSAMYRCASSRDIYNEQFFGPGTRLTVL.

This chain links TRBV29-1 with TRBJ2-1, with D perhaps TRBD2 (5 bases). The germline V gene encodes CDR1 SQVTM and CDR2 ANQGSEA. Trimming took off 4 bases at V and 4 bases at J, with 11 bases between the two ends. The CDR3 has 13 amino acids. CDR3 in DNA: TGCAGCGTTGTCCAGCGGTCGTACAATGAGCAGTTCTTC. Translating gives CSVVQRSYNEQFF.

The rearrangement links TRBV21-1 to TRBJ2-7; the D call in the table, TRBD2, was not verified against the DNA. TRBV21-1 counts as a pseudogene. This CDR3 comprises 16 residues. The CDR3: CASSKDTSGSSYEQYF. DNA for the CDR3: TGTGCCAGCAGCAAAGATACTAGCGGGAGTTCCTACGAGCAGTACTTC.

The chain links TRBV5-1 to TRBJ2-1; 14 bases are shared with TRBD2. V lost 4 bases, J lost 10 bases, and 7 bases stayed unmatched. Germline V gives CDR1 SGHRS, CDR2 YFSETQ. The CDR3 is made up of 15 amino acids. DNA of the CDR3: TGCGCCAGCAGCCAGGGACTAGCGGGAGTCAGCGAGCAGTTCTTC. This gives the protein CASSQGLAGVSEQFF.

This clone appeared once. The CDR3 loop is CASSSGQVGHEQYF. CDR3 bases: TGCGCCAGCAGCTCGGGACAGGTCGGCCACGAGCAGTACTTC. This chain links TRBV5-1 with TRBJ2-7; 8 bases match TRBD1. The V gene end was trimmed by 3 bases and the J gene end by 5 bases; junction bases not matched to a gene: 7. The CDR3 sequence is 14 residues long. The V gene's germline CDR1 is SGHRS and CDR2 YFSETQ.

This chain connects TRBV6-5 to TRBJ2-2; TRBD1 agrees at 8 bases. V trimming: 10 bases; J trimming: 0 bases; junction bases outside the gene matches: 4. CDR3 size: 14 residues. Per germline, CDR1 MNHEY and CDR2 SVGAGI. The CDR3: CATLDRANTGELFF. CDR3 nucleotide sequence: TGTGCCACCCTGGACAGGGCGAACACCGGGGAGCTGTTTTTT.

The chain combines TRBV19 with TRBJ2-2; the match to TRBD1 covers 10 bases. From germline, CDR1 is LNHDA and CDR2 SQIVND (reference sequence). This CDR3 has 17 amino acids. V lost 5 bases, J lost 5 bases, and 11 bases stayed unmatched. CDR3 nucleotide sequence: TGTGCCAGTAGTTTCTCAGACAGGGGGCGAAGGACCGGGGAGCTGTTTTTT. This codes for CASSFSDRGRRTGELFF.

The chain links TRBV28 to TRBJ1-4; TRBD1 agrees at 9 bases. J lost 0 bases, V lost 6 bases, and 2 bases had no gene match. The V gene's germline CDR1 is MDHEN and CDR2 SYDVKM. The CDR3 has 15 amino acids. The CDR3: CASRGQGSTNEKLFF. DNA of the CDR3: TGTGCCAGCAGGGGACAGGGCTCAACTAATGAAAAACTGTTTTTT.

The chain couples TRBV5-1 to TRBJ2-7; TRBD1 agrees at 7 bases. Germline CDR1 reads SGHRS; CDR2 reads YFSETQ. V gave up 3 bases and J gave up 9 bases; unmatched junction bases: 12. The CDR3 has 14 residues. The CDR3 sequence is CASSSGTDHAAQYF. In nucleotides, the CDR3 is TGCGCCAGCAGCTCCGGGACAGACCACGCAGCGCAGTACTTC.

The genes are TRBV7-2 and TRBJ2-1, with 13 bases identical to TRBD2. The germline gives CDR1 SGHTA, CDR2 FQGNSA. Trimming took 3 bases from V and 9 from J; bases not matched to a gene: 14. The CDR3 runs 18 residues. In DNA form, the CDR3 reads TGTGCCAGCAGCTTGGGGGGCCCACTAGCGGGGGGGCCCGGTGAGCAGTTCTTC. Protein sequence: CASSLGGPLAGGPGEQFF.

This CDR3 is CASSEGRLEAFF. CDR3 sequence (DNA): TGTGCCAGCAGTGAAGGCAGACTTGAAGCTTTCTTT. The rearrangement uses TRBV6-1 and TRBJ1-1; D ambiguous. Germline V CDR1 and CDR2: MNHNS, SASEGT. V lost 1 base and J lost 7, with 7 bases in between. The CDR3 is made up of 12 amino acids.

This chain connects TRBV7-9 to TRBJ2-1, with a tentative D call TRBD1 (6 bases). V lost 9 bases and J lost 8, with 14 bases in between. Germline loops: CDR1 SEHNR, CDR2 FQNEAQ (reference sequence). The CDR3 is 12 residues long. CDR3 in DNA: TGTGCCAGTACACAGGGTAACGATGAGCAGTTCTTC. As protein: CASTQGNDEQFF.